This T cell receptor (beta chain) was documented in a study of blood T cell repertoires in COVID-19. Study-wide background: Sites across the United States, Italy and Spain contributed samples from acute and convalescent COVID-19. T cells, B-cell-depleted T cells, or PBMCs supplied cDNA or gDNA.

Per the original methods: Reference gene primer amplification in the assay estimated nucleated cell counts. Produced via immunoSEQ multiplex PCR; TCRdb's table is partial and in-frame only. That table is the source of V, J and clone size, and D and trimming were worked out from the DNA. Of about 250,000 clones listed, around nine tenths are singletons. CDR1 and CDR2 from the germline V gene are SGHNT and YYREEE (reference sequence). This CDR3 contains 20 residues. The V gene end was trimmed by 2 bases and the J gene end by 2 bases; junction bases not matched to a gene: 18. Sequencing used peripheral blood. The chain combines TRBV5-4 with TRBJ2-2; TRBD1 aligns across 7 bases. This receptor was obtained from a man in his late teens or twenties with active or convalescent COVID-19. In DNA, the CDR3 is TGTGCCAGCAGCTTTGACAGGGTCCCCTTAGACCAACGCAACACCGGGGAGCTGTTTTTT. The encoded protein is CASSFDRVPLDQRNTGELFF.